Sequencing of this T cell receptor beta chain was carried out in a study of shared clonotypes between healthy human individuals. Germline V CDR1 and CDR2: MNHEY, SMNVEV (reference sequence). Trimming stripped 6 bases from V and 5 bases from J, with 19 bases between. The CDR3 is 16 amino acids. Clones were sequenced by immunoSEQ multiplex PCR, and TCRdb holds only the in-frame ones, with some missing. The sample lists hundreds of thousands of clones, approximately 97% seen once, with 0.057% in the top ten. The chain carries TRBV27 and TRBJ2-2; perhaps TRBD1 as D (6 bases). The sequence was collected from a woman aged 30 to 39 in good health. Material: naive CD4+ T cells sorted from blood. Subset: CD45RA+ positively selected. CDR3 in DNA: TGTGCCAGCAGCCTAGTGGGGGCTGGCGGGACCGGGGAGCTGTTTTTT. As protein: CASSLVGAGGTGELFF.